This is a list of T cell receptor beta chains from one sample in a study of technical replicates of blood from several donors. The method was immunoSEQ multiplex PCR; TCRdb's version includes in-frame clones alone and lacks a portion of them. The sample carries fewer than 70,000 clones, about 88% recorded once. Sequenced sample: PBMCs. The receptors come from a human donor in good health. Some clones in this sample may be carry-over from other donors' samples. Each CDR3 is given with its conserved first and last residue. D genes are given only for firm matches. Clone sizes are given selectively: once, few, many, or a class where the clone is expanded.

v_call	j_call	clone_size	d_call	cdr3_aa	cdr3_nt
TRBV5-6	TRBJ2-3	.	TRBD2	CASSLGSGGAKDTQYF	TGTGCCAGCAGCTTGGGTAGCGGGGGGGCCAAGGATACGCAGTATTTT
TRBV5-4	TRBJ1-2	.	.	CASSLANYGYTF	TGTGCCAGCAGCTTGGCGAACTATGGCTACACCTTC
TRBV10-1	TRBJ2-3	.	TRBD2	CASSESTAGGIPTDTQYF	TGCGCCAGCAGTGAGTCGACGGCGGGGGGAATCCCCACAGATACGCAGTATTTT
TRBV27	TRBJ1-6	.	.	CASSLRQNNSPLHF	TGTGCCAGCAGTTTGAGGCAGAATAATTCACCCCTCCACTTT
TRBV27	TRBJ2-7	.	TRBD2	CASRREGSGGQTYEQYF	TGTGCCAGCCGCCGGGAGGGAAGCGGGGGTCAAACCTACGAGCAGTACTTC
TRBV29-1	TRBJ1-1	.	.	CSVWGGMARATEAFF	TGCAGCGTTTGGGGGGGGATGGCGCGGGCCACTGAAGCTTTCTTT
TRBV7-2	TRBJ2-5	.	.	CASSLAPASRETQYF	TGTGCCAGCAGCTTAGCACCTGCTAGCAGAGAGACCCAGTACTTC
TRBV4-3	TRBJ2-7	once	.	CASSQDQATEYEQYF	TGCGCCAGCAGCCAAGATCAGGCCACAGAGTACGAGCAGTACTTC
TRBV25-1	TRBJ1-1	.	TRBD1	CASSEPRQGASGYTEAFF	TGTGCCAGCAGTGAACCCCGACAGGGGGCGAGTGGGTACACTGAAGCTTTCTTT
TRBV2	TRBJ1-4	few	.	CATAPQGLGEKLFF	TGTGCCACCGCTCCGCAGGGGCTAGGGGAAAAACTGTTTTTT
TRBV27	TRBJ1-1	.	TRBD1	CASRIGTGGGTEAFF	TGTGCCAGCAGGATCGGGACAGGCGGCGGGACTGAAGCTTTCTTT
TRBV27	TRBJ1-6	.	.	CASITLGGGYNSPLHF	TGTGCCAGCATCACATTGGGGGGTGGCTATAATTCACCCCTCCACTTT
TRBV7-9	TRBJ1-3	.	.	CASSLGGHVSGNTIYF	TGTGCCAGCAGCTTAGGGGGACATGTCTCTGGAAACACCATATATTTT
TRBV4-3	TRBJ1-1	.	.	CASSPLSRGGENTEAFF	TGCGCCAGCAGCCCTCTGTCAAGGGGCGGTGAGAACACTGAAGCTTTCTTT
TRBV10-3	TRBJ1-4	.	TRBD1	CAIREGQGKKLFF	TGTGCCATCAGGGAAGGACAGGGGAAAAAACTGTTTTTT
TRBV11-2	TRBJ2-2	.	TRBD2	CASPTVAGGYTGELFF	TGTGCCAGCCCGACTGTAGCGGGGGGATACACCGGGGAGCTGTTTTTT
TRBV5-8	TRBJ1-1	.	.	CASSLTGIEKAFF	TGTGCCAGCAGCTTAACAGGAATAGAGAAAGCTTTCTTT
TRBV7-2	TRBJ2-1	.	.	CASSLDGASSYNEQFF	TGTGCCAGCAGCTTAGATGGGGCGTCATCCTACAATGAGCAGTTCTTC
TRBV5-1	TRBJ2-3	.	TRBD2	CASSSRLAGGLGGQYF	TGCGCCAGCAGCTCCCGTTTAGCGGGGGGCCTTGGAGGGCAGTATTTT
TRBV7-3	TRBJ1-3	.	.	CASSPGNVGRNTIYF	TGTGCCAGCAGCCCCGGGAATGTAGGGCGGAACACCATATATTTT
TRBV10-1	TRBJ1-5	.	.	CASSPAKIPRESNQPQHF	TGCGCCAGCAGTCCGGCAAAGATCCCCCGGGAAAGCAATCAGCCCCAGCATTTT
TRBV5-1	TRBJ1-1	.	.	CASSLRQDTEAFF	TGCGCCAGCAGCTTGAGGCAGGACACTGAAGCTTTCTTT
TRBV30	TRBJ2-1	.	TRBD2	CAWSVMLAGDEQFF	TGTGCCTGGAGTGTAATGCTAGCGGGGGATGAGCAGTTCTTC
TRBV25-1	TRBJ2-1	.	.	CASSEFKRLSSYNEQFF	TGTGCCAGCAGTGAATTTAAGCGGCTAAGCTCCTACAATGAGCAGTTCTTC
TRBV20-1	TRBJ2-1	once	.	CSARVLNEQFF	TGCAGTGCTAGAGTCCTCAATGAGCAGTTCTTC
TRBV10-3	TRBJ2-7	.	.	CAISGSLRYEQYF	TGTGCCATCTCAGGGTCTCTCCGGTACGAGCAGTACTTC
TRBV10-3	TRBJ2-2	.	TRBD2	CAISGSSGTNTGELFF	TGTGCCATCAGTGGGTCTAGCGGGACGAACACCGGGGAGCTGTTTTTT
TRBV30	TRBJ2-2	.	TRBD1	CAWCRDRGAGELFF	TGTGCCTGGTGTAGGGACAGGGGTGCCGGGGAGCTGTTTTTT
TRBV5-4	TRBJ1-4	.	.	CASSPRGRGNEKLFF	TGTGCCAGCAGTCCGAGGGGGAGGGGTAATGAAAAACTGTTTTTT
TRBV7-2	TRBJ2-5	.	.	CASSPGGVRGVETQYF	TGTGCCAGCAGTCCGGGCGGCGTTAGGGGTGTGGAGACCCAGTACTTC
TRBV4-2	TRBJ2-1	.	TRBD2	CASSQDGTRDSYNEQFF	TGTGCCAGCAGCCAAGATGGGACTAGAGACTCCTACAATGAGCAGTTCTTC
TRBV13	TRBJ2-1	many	.	CASSLGEPSSYNEQFF	TGTGCCAGCAGCTTAGGCGAACCCAGCTCCTACAATGAGCAGTTCTTC
TRBV7-3	TRBJ1-1	few	TRBD1	CASSLRGGTGLLNTEAFF	TGTGCCAGCAGCTTAAGGGGGGGGACAGGTCTTTTGAACACTGAAGCTTTCTTT
TRBV4-3	TRBJ2-6	.	.	CASSQDLGSGANVLTF	TGCGCCAGCAGCCAAGATCTCGGTTCTGGGGCCAACGTCCTGACTTTC
TRBV5-5	TRBJ1-5	.	.	CASSQDSYQPQHF	TGTGCCAGCAGCCAGGACAGCTATCAGCCCCAGCATTTT
TRBV4-1	TRBJ2-5	.	.	CASSQDLMVGGLKETQYF	TGCGCCAGCAGCCAAGATCTGATGGTGGGGGGGCTCAAAGAGACCCAGTACTTC
TRBV7-6	TRBJ2-2	few	TRBD2	CASSTPLGAGLSTGELFF	TGTGCCAGCAGCACACCCCTGGGAGCGGGGTTATCCACCGGGGAGCTGTTTTTT
TRBV7-9	TRBJ2-7	few	TRBD1	CASSLAGQVGAYEQYF	TGTGCCAGCAGCTTGGCCGGACAGGTTGGGGCCTACGAGCAGTACTTC
TRBV9	TRBJ2-2	.	.	CASREPGELFF	TGTGCCAGTAGAGAACCCGGGGAGCTGTTTTTT
TRBV5-1	TRBJ1-3	few	TRBD1	CASSRDRSGNTIYF	TGCGCCAGCAGCCGGGACAGGTCTGGAAACACCATATATTTT
TRBV5-1	TRBJ1-1	few	.	CASSRGGGITEAFF	TGCGCCAGCAGCCGGGGAGGAGGGATCACTGAAGCTTTCTTT
TRBV7-9	TRBJ1-5	.	TRBD1	CASSLSGGEQPQHF	TGTGCCAGCAGCTTATCAGGGGGCGAACAGCCCCAGCATTTT
TRBV9	TRBJ1-2	few	.	CASTPGRDNYGYTF	TGTGCCAGCACGCCGGGGCGGGATAACTATGGCTACACCTTC
TRBV18	TRBJ2-7	.	.	CASSPRGFPGSPYEQYF	TGTGCCAGCTCACCACGAGGGTTTCCGGGAAGTCCCTACGAGCAGTACTTC
TRBV7-9	TRBJ2-5	.	.	CASSSIRDGGETQYF	TGTGCCAGCAGCTCCATCCGGGATGGAGGAGAGACCCAGTACTTC
TRBV4-2	TRBJ2-5	.	TRBD2	CASSQESSGGRETQYF	TGTGCCAGCAGCCAAGAGTCCAGCGGGGGGCGGGAGACCCAGTACTTC
TRBV6-1	TRBJ2-7	.	.	CASGGEGASYEQYF	TGTGCCAGCGGAGGAGAGGGAGCCTCCTACGAGCAGTACTTC
TRBV4-1	TRBJ1-2	.	TRBD1	CASSLRTGNNYGYTF	TGCGCCAGCAGCCTACGGACAGGGAATAACTATGGCTACACCTTC
TRBV6-5	TRBJ2-2	.	.	CASINLGLGGELFF	TGTGCCAGCATTAACCTGGGACTTGGCGGGGAGCTGTTTTTT
TRBV5-1	TRBJ2-5	.	TRBD1	CASSPTGTGTRTQYF	TGCGCCAGCAGCCCAACCGGGACAGGGACCCGGACCCAGTACTTC
TRBV5-1	TRBJ2-7	.	TRBD2	CASSLGLAFDEQYF	TGCGCCAGCAGCTTGGGACTAGCATTTGACGAGCAGTACTTC
TRBV5-4	TRBJ2-7	.	TRBD2	CASSLGSGSGVSYEQYF	TGTGCCAGCAGCTTGGGGTCAGGTAGCGGGGTTTCCTACGAGCAGTACTTC
TRBV6-4	TRBJ2-2	.	.	CASSDSGSGNTGELFF	TGTGCCAGCAGTGACTCTGGCTCGGGGAACACCGGGGAGCTGTTTTTT
TRBV25-1	TRBJ1-1	.	.	CASSVGSGSGTEAFF	TGTGCCAGCAGTGTGGGCAGCGGGTCGGGCACTGAAGCTTTCTTT
TRBV6-5	TRBJ2-5	.	.	CASSSGGWGETQYF	TGTGCCAGCAGTTCTGGGGGGTGGGGAGAGACCCAGTACTTC